This TCR beta chain comes out of a study of blood T cells in healthy people across ages (dated by TCRdb to 2014 to 2015). About the investigation overall: Template switching captured roughly one uniquely barcoded TCR beta cDNA molecule per two T cells in model experiments. Using deep sequencing normalized with unique cDNA molecular identifiers, the study measured how TCR beta repertoire diversity changes with age. Donors were grouped into four age groups: young (average 16 years), middle-aged (39), aged (around 60) and long-lived (approximately 78). To avoid experimental bias, donors of different ages were distributed randomly across sequencing lanes. Two additional independent replicas of 1 million unique cDNA reads from the same blood draw were analyzed for two donors (one aged 18 to 30 and one aged 80 or older). Findings and caveats that apply to the study as a whole: Because the CMV infection status of the donors was unknown, age-related changes in expanded clonotypes may potentially have been confounded. Compared with the aged group, more naive CD4+ T cells, fewer expanded clones and increased TCR diversity were shown by the long-lived group, suggesting age selection. As age increased, observed TCR beta diversity per million T cells dropped in a roughly linear way, and a significant reduction was already evident by age about 40. Since profiling was done on bulk unsorted PBMCs, naive and antigen-experienced compartments could not be conclusively compared. Observed TCR beta diversity correlated strongly with the percentage of naive T cells measured by flow cytometry. Estimates of total diversity from one million sequenced T cells were regarded as lower bounds and underestimates.

Donors were approximately 42 systemically healthy Caucasian individuals from Russia aged 6 to 90 years. Approximately 9.3 milliliters of peripheral blood were drawn from each donor into EDTA-treated Vacutainer tubes. Ficoll-Paque density-gradient centrifugation was used to isolate PBMCs, with at least 6 million per sample. Trizol reagent was used to extract total RNA from PBMCs, with at least 5.5 micrograms per sample. For every donor, flow cytometry on a PBMC aliquot measured the percentage of naive CD45RAhigh/CD27high T cells. Turning to this clonotype: No cognate antigen has been identified for it. No much larger clone exists at a distance of one base, and base qualities are not known.

The CDR3, cysteine through phenylalanine, is 14 amino acids long. Only the CDR3 portion is preserved as DNA: 42 bases, with reading frame beginning at the first base. V drops 5 bases and J drops 1 base, leaving 14 bases in between. CDR1 is given as DFQATT and CDR2 as SNEGSKA, both from the germline V gene (reference sequence). Library construction relied on 5' RACE. TCRdb lists the instrument as Illumina HiSeq 2500. The second PCR ran for about 6 to 12 cycles and used a J-beta primer mix along with a sample-barcoded 5' primer. A unique molecular identifier was introduced onto each TCR beta cDNA molecule by a template-switch 5' adaptor carrying 12 random nucleotides. Each sample yielded at least 3 million CDR3-containing paired-end reads. First-strand cDNA synthesis was performed from all RNA using the Mint cDNA synthesis kit, with priming by a TRBC-specific oligonucleotide. All cDNA was treated with uracil-DNA glycosylase and then went through a first 18-cycle PCR with the universal primers M1SS and BC2_uni_R. Turning to the authors' computational methods: For normalization, 1 million high-quality reads, each with a distinct molecular identifier, were randomly selected from each sample. Instead of being binned into consensus sequences, reads that shared molecular identifiers were thrown out. MiTCR, set to a Q25 quality threshold and the strictest error-elimination algorithm, was used for CDR3 identification, clonotype clustering and error correction. A nonparametric unseen species model with Euler transformation was used to estimate a lower bound on total TCR beta diversity. TCRdb reanalyzed the raw reads on its own, using fastp at Q25 for trimming and MiXCR for clone calling, and kept in-frame beta chains. All rows with the same CDR3 protein become a single entry with the most common DNA and genes. The V and J calls reflect TCRdb's pipeline rather than the authors' work. This sample comprises 1.2 million to 1.5 million distinct CDR3 sequences, almost 60% of them detected only once. The top ten constitute roughly 6.3% of the sample.

What was sequenced was blood. The chain is encoded by TRBV20-1 joined to TRBJ2-5; TRBD2 could be the D gene, as 6 bases match. The clonotype was recovered from a man between 18 and 35 years old in good health. Read as DNA, the sequence is TGCAGTGCTCCGGTGGGGGGTAGCCAAGAGACCCAGTACTTC. It specifies CSAPVGGSQETQYF.